This is a list of T cell receptor beta chains from one sample in a study of T cells in Graves' hyperthyroidism and ophthalmopathy. From the multiplex PCR reads, TCRdb called clonotypes with MiXCR, one entry per CDR3 protein. This sample yields approximately 400,000 distinct CDR3 sequences, of which more than 15% are seen a single time; around 7.7% belongs to the top ten. Sequenced input: blood. The receptor source for this set is a woman younger than 35 with Graves' hyperthyroidism. The CDR3 runs from the conserved cysteine through the conserved F or W. The D gene is left open where the match is weak. The size entry is marked missing in some rows and otherwise reads once, few, many or a size class.

D: TRBD1; V: TRBV6-5; size: many; J: TRBJ1-2; DNA: TGTGCCAGCAGTTACTCGAAGGGCAGGGGGCCCTTCGGGTATGGCTACACCTTC; CDR3: CASSYSKGRGPFGYGYTF
D: NA; V: TRBV9; size: many; J: TRBJ1-1; DNA: TGTGCCAGCAGCGTAGGTGAGAACACTGAAGCTTTCTTT; CDR3: CASSVGENTEAFF
D: NA; V: TRBV6-1; size: many; J: TRBJ2-5; DNA: TGTGCCAGCAGTTCCGGTAGCGAGACCCAGTACTTC; CDR3: CASSSGSETQYF
D: NA; V: TRBV19; size: few; J: TRBJ2-2; DNA: TGTGCCAGTAGTATCCTCAACGGGGAGCTGTTTTTT; CDR3: CASSILNGELFF
D: NA; V: TRBV6-1; size: many; J: TRBJ1-2; DNA: TGTGCCAGCAGTGCCGACAGGAACTATGGCTACACCTTC; CDR3: CASSADRNYGYTF
D: NA; V: TRBV9; size: NA; J: TRBJ1-4; DNA: TGTGCCAGTAATCTCCGGGGGACTAATGAAAAACTGTTTTTT; CDR3: CASNLRGTNEKLFF
D: TRBD2; V: TRBV4-1; size: few; J: TRBJ2-7; DNA: TGCGCCAGCAGCCCCTTAGGAGGGAGCGGGGGGCTGTACGAGCAGTACTTC; CDR3: CASSPLGGSGGLYEQYF
D: NA; V: TRBV6-1; size: many; J: TRBJ2-7; DNA: TGTGCCAGCAGTGACGGGGGAGCCTACGAGCAGTACTTC; CDR3: CASSDGGAYEQYF
D: NA; V: TRBV4-1; size: many; J: TRBJ2-2; DNA: TGCGCCAGCAGCCTCCTCCCGGGCGAGAACACCGGGGAGCTGTTTTTT; CDR3: CASSLLPGENTGELFF
D: NA; V: TRBV7-9; size: NA; J: TRBJ2-7; DNA: TGTGCCAGCAGCTTAGCGCAAGGCGGCCTTGGATACGAGCAGTACTTC; CDR3: CASSLAQGGLGYEQYF
D: NA; V: TRBV19; size: few; J: TRBJ2-3; DNA: TGTGCCAGTAGTATAAAGTTAGGCACAGATACGCAGTATTTT; CDR3: CASSIKLGTDTQYF
D: TRBD1; V: TRBV9; size: many; J: TRBJ2-7; DNA: TGTGCCAGCAGCGTCCGGGACAGCAACTCCTACGAGCAGTACTTC; CDR3: CASSVRDSNSYEQYF
D: NA; V: TRBV5-1; size: few; J: TRBJ2-3; DNA: TGCGCCAGCAGCCCGAGAGGGGGGAACGTAGATACGCAGTATTTT; CDR3: CASSPRGGNVDTQYF
D: TRBD2; V: TRBV6-1; size: many; J: TRBJ2-2; DNA: TGTGCCAGCCAGGGACTAGCGACGAACACCGGGGAGCTGTTTTTT; CDR3: CASQGLATNTGELFF
D: NA; V: TRBV9; size: few; J: TRBJ2-3; DNA: TGTGCCAGCAGCGGATACGGGACTTCATCCGATACGCAGTATTTT; CDR3: CASSGYGTSSDTQYF
D: NA; V: TRBV11-2; size: NA; J: TRBJ2-7; DNA: TGTGCCAGCAGCTTAGATCACCGCGGCGAGCAGTACTTC; CDR3: CASSLDHRGEQYF
D: NA; V: TRBV9; size: few; J: TRBJ1-2; DNA: TGTGCCAGCAGTGGCGTTGGCTACACCTTC; CDR3: CASSGVGYTF
D: TRBD2; V: TRBV6-1; size: many; J: TRBJ2-5; DNA: TGTGCCAGCAGCACGACTAGCGGGGGGGCGGAGACCCAGTACTTC; CDR3: CASSTTSGGAETQYF
D: TRBD1; V: TRBV12-3/TRBV12-4; size: NA; J: TRBJ2-1; DNA: TGTGCCAGCAGTTTCGGGACAGGGGTGTACAATGAGCAGTTCTTC; CDR3: CASSFGTGVYNEQFF
D: NA; V: TRBV27; size: many; J: TRBJ2-3; DNA: TGTGCCAGCAGTTTTAGAGGCTCTAGCACAGATACGCAGTATTTT; CDR3: CASSFRGSSTDTQYF
D: NA; V: TRBV3-1; size: NA; J: TRBJ1-1; DNA: TGTGCCAGCACCACTCAGCAAGGGGCGAGGGGTGAAGCTTTCTTT; CDR3: CASTTQQGARGEAFF
D: NA; V: TRBV11-3; size: many; J: TRBJ1-3; DNA: TGTGCCAGCAGCTTAAACGGGAACTCTGGAAACACCATATATTTT; CDR3: CASSLNGNSGNTIYF
D: NA; V: TRBV6-1; size: many; J: TRBJ1-2; DNA: TGTGCCAGCAGGGGGGGGGGATCCTATGGCTACACCTTC; CDR3: CASRGGGSYGYTF
D: TRBD2; V: TRBV20-1; size: many; J: TRBJ2-3; DNA: TGCAGTGCTACCATCGGGGGGGAACGATGGGATACGCAGTATTTT; CDR3: CSATIGGERWDTQYF
D: NA; V: TRBV2; size: many; J: TRBJ2-1; DNA: TGTGCCGAGGGGGGCATGGGGACTGAGCAGTTCTTC; CDR3: CAEGGMGTEQFF
D: NA; V: TRBV6-2/TRBV6-3; size: many; J: TRBJ1-1; DNA: TGTGCCAGCACCTGGACTACGACCAGGGCAGCTTTCTTT; CDR3: CASTWTTTRAAFF
D: NA; V: TRBV9; size: many; J: TRBJ2-7; DNA: TGTGCCAGCAGCCCCTCTTGGGACGCGATCCACGAGCAGTACTTC; CDR3: CASSPSWDAIHEQYF
D: NA; V: TRBV20-1; size: many; J: TRBJ2-5; DNA: TGCAGGGGGGCCGCAGGCGGGGTAGAGACCCAGTACTTC; CDR3: CRGAAGGVETQYF